The rows below give T cell receptor beta chains drawn from one sample of a study of T cells in Graves' hyperthyroidism and ophthalmopathy. TCRdb used MiXCR to reprocess the multiplex PCR reads, holding one entry per CDR3 protein. The sample carries around 540,000 distinct CDR3 sequences, more than 45% recorded once. Sequenced: peripheral blood or thyroid tissue (not recorded which). These receptors came from a woman aged 18-35 years with Graves' hyperthyroidism. The CDR3 runs from the conserved cysteine through the conserved F or W. The D gene is left open where the match is weak. Clone size is not always given. Where it is, it says once, few, many or a class for expanded clones.

d_call	clone_size	j_call	v_call	cdr3_aa	cdr3_nt
-	-	TRBJ1-6	TRBV7-9	CASSRVGARSPLHF	TGTGCCAGCAGCAGGGTGGGCGCGAGATCACCCCTCCACTTT
-	-	TRBJ1-2	TRBV25-1	CASRGRDGIYGYTF	TGTGCCAGCAGGGGCCGGGACGGTATCTATGGCTACACCTTC
-	-	TRBJ2-5	TRBV30	CAWSVPMGFSETQYF	TGTGCCTGGAGTGTACCGATGGGGTTCAGTGAGACCCAGTACTTC
-	-	TRBJ1-6	TRBV2	CASRWANRSPLHF	TGTGCCAGCAGGTGGGCCAACCGTTCACCCCTCCACTTT
-	-	TRBJ1-1	TRBV2	CASSSATGTEAFF	TGTGCCAGCAGTTCCGCGACCGGGACTGAAGCTTTCTTT
TRBD1	-	TRBJ2-7	TRBV19	CASSSPGQGEEQYF	TGTGCCAGTAGTAGTCCGGGACAGGGGGAAGAGCAGTACTTC
TRBD1	-	TRBJ2-5	TRBV25-1	CATSSGQGEETQYF	TGTGCCACCTCATCGGGACAGGGTGAAGAGACCCAGTACTTC
TRBD1	-	TRBJ2-7	TRBV6-1	CASRGTGAAVSYEQYF	TGTGCCAGCAGGGGGACAGGGGCGGCAGTCTCCTACGAGCAGTACTTC
-	-	TRBJ1-3	TRBV4-1	CASREEGSVDTIYF	TGCGCCAGCAGGGAGGAGGGGAGCGTGGACACCATATATTTT
-	few	TRBJ1-1	TRBV11-3	CASSSPRGIAEAFF	TGTGCCAGCAGCTCACCCAGGGGTATCGCTGAAGCTTTCTTT
-	few	TRBJ2-5	TRBV5-1	CASSSGRFGETQYF	TGCGCCAGCAGCTCGGGACGGTTCGGGGAGACCCAGTACTTC
TRBD1	-	TRBJ1-1	TRBV19	CASSNSWDRGDTEAFF	TGTGCCAGTAGTAACAGTTGGGACAGGGGGGACACTGAAGCTTTCTTT
-	-	TRBJ1-5	TRBV24-1	CASSEGGKQPQHF	TGTGCCAGCAGTGAAGGCGGGAAACAGCCCCAGCATTTT
TRBD1	-	TRBJ2-5	TRBV24-1	CATSDSGTGGFRETQYF	TGTGCCACCAGTGACTCCGGGACAGGGGGCTTTCGAGAGACCCAGTACTTC
-	-	TRBJ2-6	TRBV2	CASSLTTGANVLTF	TGTGCCAGCAGTTTGACTACTGGGGCCAACGTCCTGACTTTC
TRBD1	many	TRBJ2-7	TRBV29-1	CSAKTGGSSYEQYF	TGCAGCGCCAAAACAGGGGGCTCCTCCTACGAGCAGTACTTC
-	-	TRBJ1-5	TRBV2	CASMAGPHF	TGTGCCAGCATGGCCGGGCCCCATTTT
TRBD2	-	TRBJ2-7	TRBV2	CASSFVASGIYEQYF	TGTGCCAGCAGTTTTGTGGCTAGCGGAATCTACGAGCAGTACTTC
TRBD1	many	TRBJ1-2	TRBV7-2	CASSSTGTGGGYTF	TGTGCCAGCAGCTCAACCGGGACAGGGGGTGGCTACACCTTC
-	-	TRBJ1-1	TRBV14	CASSQEDGPGRTEAFF	TGTGCCAGCAGCCAAGAGGACGGCCCGGGCAGGACTGAAGCTTTCTTT
-	-	TRBJ1-1	TRBV19	CASSAITALNTEAFF	TGTGCCAGTAGTGCCATAACAGCTCTGAACACTGAAGCTTTCTTT
-	few	TRBJ2-7	TRBV10-3	CASVAGGDKQYF	TGTGCCAGCGTTGCGGGCGGGGATAAGCAGTACTTC
TRBD2	few	TRBJ2-2	TRBV12-3/TRBV12-4	CASSEGLAGADGELFF	TGTGCCAGCAGTGAGGGACTAGCGGGAGCCGACGGGGAGCTGTTTTTT
-	-	TRBJ1-1	TRBV10-2	CASSEDRRNTEAFF	TGCGCCAGCAGTGAGGACAGAAGGAACACTGAAGCTTTCTTT
-	-	TRBJ1-1	TRBV24-1	CASRRGADTSTEAFF	TGCGCCAGCAGACGGGGGGCCGATACCTCCACTGAAGCTTTCTTT
-	-	TRBJ2-5	TRBV7-7	CASRFGQPQYF	TGTGCCAGCCGCTTCGGACAGCCCCAGTACTTC
-	few	TRBJ1-5	TRBV20-1	CSARGSPRQPQHF	TGCAGTGCTAGAGGAAGCCCCAGGCAGCCCCAGCATTTT
-	-	TRBJ1-2	TRBV25-1	CASSLGARNYGYTF	TGTGCCAGCTCACTGGGGGCGCGGAACTATGGCTACACCTTC
-	many	TRBJ1-5	TRBV20-1	CSAKKVRNQPQHF	TGCAGTGCCAAGAAGGTGAGGAATCAGCCCCAGCATTTT
-	-	TRBJ2-2	TRBV24-1	CATSDLGPVNGELFF	TGTGCCACCAGTGATTTGGGTCCGGTGAACGGGGAGCTGTTTTTT
-	-	TRBJ1-3	TRBV19	CASSRAENTIYF	TGTGCCAGTAGTAGGGCGGAAAACACCATATATTTT
-	-	TRBJ1-4	TRBV5-1	CASSPATGGVPTNEKLFF	TGCGCCAGCAGCCCCGCAACAGGAGGGGTCCCAACTAATGAAAAACTGTTTTTT
TRBD2	-	TRBJ2-7	TRBV10-3	CAISPGLAAYEQYF	TGTGCCATCAGCCCTGGGCTAGCGGCCTACGAGCAGTACTTC
TRBD1	-	TRBJ1-3	TRBV11-2	CASSFPGTGVGNTIYF	TGTGCCAGCAGCTTCCCCGGGACAGGGGTTGGAAACACCATATATTTT
TRBD2	once	TRBJ2-3	TRBV11-1	CASSLEGLGSTDTQYF	TGTGCCAGCAGCTTAGAGGGACTAGGATCCACAGATACGCAGTATTTT
-	once	TRBJ1-1	TRBV7-9	CASSLGAARTEAFF	TGTGCCAGCAGCTTAGGGGCGGCCAGAACTGAAGCTTTCTTT
-	-	TRBJ1-1	TRBV25-1	CASSYSGPGRFSRNTEAFF	TGTGCCAGCAGTTACTCGGGTCCAGGACGGTTCTCTAGGAACACTGAAGCTTTCTTT